Listed here are 20 T cell receptor beta chains from one sample, sequenced in a study of human T cells and chemical hapten exposure. TCRdb reanalysed the RACE reads using MiXCR and keeps one entry per CDR3 protein. The sample has some 89,000 distinct CDR3 sequences, roughly 27% seen once. Stated time point: patch test 3, about 24 weeks after DPC sensitization. Sample treatment: therapeutic diphenylcyclopropenone sensitization with weekly scalp DPC. Here the sequenced sample was whole blood, taken in connection with sensitization to the hapten diphenylcyclopropenone (DPC). These receptors all stem from a man aged 40-49 years with alopecia areata. Some clones in this sample may be carry-over from other donors' samples.

This clonotype was counted between two and nine times. V gene TRBV20-1 combines with J gene TRBJ1-1, with a possible D match to TRBD1 (5 bases). Germline V lookup: CDR1 DFQATT, CDR2 SNEGSKA (reference sequence). This CDR3 comprises 14 residues. Trimming removed 5 bases from V and 3 bases from J, with 16 bases in between. CDR3 sequence: CSAPSTRQYTEAFF. As DNA, the CDR3 is TGCAGTGCTCCATCGACCCGACAGTACACTGAAGCTTTCTTT.

This CDR3 is CASSFIRGPHTQYF. DNA for the CDR3: TGTGCCAGCAGTTTTATCCGGGGTCCCCATACGCAGTATTTT. This chain uses TRBV28 with TRBJ2-3, with TRBD2 as a possible D gene (5 bases). The length of the CDR3 is 14 residues. V lost 3 bases, J lost 7 bases, and 14 bases lay in between. Germline V CDR1 and CDR2: MDHEN, SYDVKM.

This clonotype was seen more than once but under ten times. This chain uses TRBV18 with TRBJ1-5; the D gene is possibly TRBD1 (5 bases). The V and J ends lost 6 bases and 5 bases respectively, with 14 bases between them. The CDR3 totals 14 residues. The germline V gene encodes CDR1 KGHSH and CDR2 LQKENI. The CDR3 here is CASSSGLGDQPQHF. The DNA of the CDR3 is TGTGCCAGCTCGTCGGGACTGGGAGATCAGCCCCAGCATTTT. Full variable domain (rest looked up from reference TRBV18 and TRBJ1-5): NAGVMQNPRHLVRRRGQEARLRCSPMKGHSHVYWYRQLPEEGLKFMVYLQKENIIDESGMPKERFSAEFPKEGPSILRIQQVVRGDSAAYFCASSSGLGDQPQHFGDGTRLSIL.

The chain employs TRBV11-1 and TRBJ2-7; no clear D. The CDR3 loop spans 14 amino acids. The V gene's germline CDR1 is SGHAT and CDR2 FQDESV (reference sequence). The V end was cut by 2 bases, the J end by 0 bases, with 8 bases between. The CDR3 sequence is CASSLKVPSYEQYF. CDR3 coding DNA: TGTGCCAGCAGCTTAAAAGTCCCCTCCTACGAGCAGTACTTC.

This clonotype has a handful of counts. The chain uses TRBV5-1 and TRBJ2-1; D may be TRBD2 (5 bases). The CDR3 totals 14 residues. Trimming removed 4 bases at V and 8 bases at J, with 16 bases between. The germline gives CDR1 SGHRS, CDR2 YFSETQ. CDR3 sequence (DNA): TGCGCCAGCAGCCGGACTCTCCGGAGCGATGAGCAGTTCTTC. Protein: CASSRTLRSDEQFF.

This clonotype was counted between two and nine times. V is TRBV28 and J is TRBJ2-6; D is possibly TRBD2 (5 bases). The V gene's germline CDR1 is MDHEN and CDR2 SYDVKM. The ends were cut back, 8 bases at V and 1 base at J, with 24 bases in the middle. There are 19 residues in the CDR3. For the CDR3, the DNA is TGTGCCAGCTGGGGAAGAGGGCAGGCCACTCCATCTGGGGCCAACGTCCTGACTTTC. It specifies CASWGRGQATPSGANVLTF.

This clonotype showed up just a few times. The chain uses TRBV6-6 and TRBJ2-7; TRBD1 or TRBD2 may be the D gene (5 bases each). The CDR3 extends over 14 amino acids. Germline V gene data show CDR1 as MNHNY and CDR2 as SVGAGI (reference sequence). With 8 bases removed from V and 4 bases from J, the gap between germline ends came to 18 bases. Here the CDR3 DNA reads TGTGCCAGCTCACCCGCTCTGGGGGAATACGAGCAGTACTTC. This sequence encodes CASSPALGEYEQYF.

The V call is TRBV20-1, the J call TRBJ1-3, with 11 bases identical to TRBD1. V was pared by 6 bases and J by 2 bases, with 9 bases of the junction left unmatched. The CDR3 is 16 amino acids. Germline CDR1 is DFQATT and CDR2 is SNEGSKA (reference sequence). The CDR3 spells CSAKPRDRGTGNTIYF. The DNA of the CDR3 is TGCAGTGCCAAACCCCGGGACAGGGGGACTGGAAACACCATATATTTT.

The V and J genes are TRBV28 and TRBJ1-4; no reliable D call. The germline V gene encodes CDR1 MDHEN and CDR2 SYDVKM. Between the trimmed V and J ends, which lost 5 bases and 6 bases, there was a span of 19 bases. This CDR3 has 16 residues. The CDR3 loop reads CASSLRLMGADEKLFF. Here the CDR3 DNA reads TGTGCCAGCAGTCTAAGGCTTATGGGCGCGGATGAAAAACTGTTTTTT.

The rearrangement joins TRBV9 to TRBJ2-2; no clear D. In germline, CDR1 is SGDLS, CDR2 YYNGEE. This CDR3 contains 15 residues. The germline V and J ends were trimmed by 0 bases and 6 bases, with 12 bases remaining between them. The CDR3 DNA reads as TGTGCCAGCAGCGTAGTTTTATCGGGCGCCGGGGAGCTGTTTTTT. Its translation: CASSVVLSGAGELFF.

This clonotype was observed a few times. V usage is TRBV27 and J usage is TRBJ2-3; D tentatively reads TRBD1 or TRBD2 (5 bases each). The germline V and J ends were trimmed by 5 bases and 4 bases, with 19 bases remaining between them. CDR3 size: 16 residues. Germline CDR1 is MNHEY and CDR2 is SMNVEV (reference sequence). The CDR3 nucleotides read TGTGCCAGCAGTCCCTGGGACCTACCCCGGGCAGATACGCAGTATTTT. Encoded protein: CASSPWDLPRADTQYF.

The genes are TRBV4-1 and TRBJ2-3, with D possibly matching TRBD1 (5 bases). The CDR3 has 14 residues. V was pared by 0 bases and J by 4 bases, with 8 bases between. CDR1 is MGHRA, CDR2 YSYEKL, per germline. The CDR3 nucleotides are TGCGCCAGCAGCCAAGACCAGGGCTCAGATACGCAGTATTTT. This gives the protein CASSQDQGSDTQYF.

This clonotype was counted between two and nine times. The gene calls are TRBV30 and TRBJ2-1; the match to TRBD2 covers 10 bases. The CDR3 runs 15 residues. Germline trimming cut 6 bases from V and 5 bases from J; bases unmatched to any gene: 10. Germline-derived CDR1 and CDR2 are GTSNPN and SVGIG (reference sequence). For the CDR3, the DNA is TGTGCCTGCTCTCCGGGGCTAGCGGGGGACAATGAGCAGTTCTTC. This gives the protein CACSPGLAGDNEQFF.

The V call is TRBV29-1, the J call TRBJ2-3; tentative D call: TRBD1 (6 bases). The CDR3 runs 14 residues. Germline V CDR1 and CDR2: SQVTM, ANQGSEA. V lost 2 bases and J lost 0, with 9 bases in between. The CDR3 here is CSVEQGSSTDTQYF. The DNA of the CDR3 is TGCAGCGTTGAACAGGGGTCCAGCACAGATACGCAGTATTTT.

The V call is TRBV12-3 or TRBV12-4, the J call TRBJ1-1; D is undetermined. The CDR3 spans 14 residues. The ends were cut back, 6 bases at V and 1 base at J, with 12 bases in the middle. CDR3 sequence: CASRSWEKNTEAFF. The CDR3 nucleotides read TGTGCCAGCAGGTCTTGGGAGAAGAACACTGAAGCTTTCTTT.

This rearrangement joins TRBV7-9 to TRBJ2-1; 7 nucleotides match TRBD2. Germline CDR1 is SEHNR and CDR2 is FQNEAQ (reference sequence). The CDR3 runs 19 residues. V was clipped by 3 bases and J by 9 bases; unmatched bases: 23. The CDR3 protein is CASSLTTDEGGRGRTEQFF. The CDR3 DNA reads TGTGCCAGCAGCTTGACTACCGATGAGGGCGGGAGAGGTCGCACTGAGCAGTTCTTC.

The rearrangement joins TRBV3-1 to TRBJ1-1; no definite D call. This CDR3 is 14 amino acids long. Germline V CDR1 and CDR2: LGHDT, YNNKEL (reference sequence). Deletions cut 0 bases from V and 4 bases from J, with 9 bases between. In DNA form, the CDR3 reads TGTGCCAGCAGCCAAGAGGCCGGGAGCACTGAAGCTTTCTTT. This sequence encodes CASSQEAGSTEAFF.

This chain joins TRBV18 and TRBJ1-2; D is possibly TRBD1 (6 bases). V lost 6 bases to trimming and J lost 4 bases, with 15 bases between them. The V gene's germline CDR1 is KGHSH and CDR2 LQKENI. This CDR3 has 14 amino acids. This chain's CDR3 is CASSPTRDTYGYTF. The CDR3 bases are TGTGCCAGCTCCCCTACCAGGGACACCTATGGCTACACCTTC.

This clonotype was counted only a few times. One junction end disagrees with the germline gene, perhaps due to a read error. The chain combines TRBV19 with TRBJ1-2; 10 bases are a match to TRBD1. The germline V gene encodes CDR1 LNHDA and CDR2 SQIVND (reference sequence). The CDR3 covers 16 residues. Here the CDR3 DNA reads TGTGCCACCGATGGAGGAGACAGGGGGCGGACGAATGGCGACACCTTC. Residues: CATDGGDRGRTNGDTF.

The chain recombines TRBV10-3 with TRBJ1-4; no reliable D call. Germline V gives CDR1 ENHRY, CDR2 SYGVKD. CDR3 length: 15 amino acids. V lost 4 bases, J lost 4 bases, and 13 bases lay in between. The CDR3 is CAISVGQERNEKLFF. The DNA of the CDR3 is TGTGCCATCAGTGTCGGCCAGGAACGTAATGAAAAACTGTTTTTT.